These 25 T cell receptor beta chains were all obtained from the same sample, sequenced in a study of long-term antiretroviral therapy in people with HIV. Version v3.0 of the immunoSEQ assay was performed at survey level. Sequenced by immunoSEQ multiplex PCR; TCRdb stores in-frame clones only, minus some. The sample contains tens of thousands of clones, 86% of which appear only once. Sequencing used unsorted PBMCs, obtained 0.1 years before starting antiretroviral therapy. Source of these receptors: a woman between 50 and 59 years old with HIV.

This rearrangement joins TRBV7-9 to TRBJ1-1, with 8 bases that match TRBD1. The J segment lost 5 bases and the V segment lost 3 bases, leaving 14 bases of the junction unmatched. Germline CDR1 is SEHNR and CDR2 is FQNEAQ (reference sequence). This CDR3 region has 17 residues. The CDR3 loop reads CASSFQIETGVGTEAFF. In DNA, the CDR3 is TGTGCCAGCAGCTTCCAGATTGAGACAGGGGTGGGGACTGAAGCTTTCTTT.

This clone was counted only a few times. The chain is built from TRBV10-3 and TRBJ1-2; no firm D call. This CDR3 spans 14 amino acids. Per the germline V gene, CDR1 is ENHRY and CDR2 is SYGVKD. Trimming shortened V by 2 bases and J by 3 bases, and 10 bases separated the two germline ends. CDR3 bases: TGTGCCATCAGTGAGCCGACTAGGGACTATGGCTACACCTTC. Its protein is CAISEPTRDYGYTF.

This rearrangement joins TRBV29-1 to TRBJ2-3, with D tentatively TRBD2 (7 bases). Trimming took 7 bases from V and 9 from J, leaving 23 bases between them. This CDR3 has 14 residues. The germline V gene has CDR1 SQVTM and CDR2 ANQGSEA. The CDR3 sequence is CSEQGLRGTNTQYF. CDR3 DNA: TGCAGCGAACAGGGTTTACGCGGGACTAACACGCAGTATTTT.

The gene calls are TRBV2 and TRBJ1-5; D is ambiguous. Germline CDR1 and CDR2: SNHLY and FYNNEI. The CDR3 extends over 14 amino acids. The germline V and J ends were trimmed by 6 bases and 9 bases, with 18 bases remaining between them. This chain's CDR3 is CASSRSGGWLPQHF. CDR3 nucleotides: TGTGCCAGCAGCAGATCAGGTGGGTGGTTGCCCCAGCATTTT.

This clone was seen a few times. V gene TRBV30 combines with J gene TRBJ1-1; D is unresolved. The CDR3 runs 10 residues. The ends were cut back, 4 bases at V and 8 bases at J, with 8 bases in the middle. Germline V gene data show CDR1 as GTSNPN and CDR2 as SVGIG (reference sequence). CDR3 bases: TGTGCCTGGATGTATAGGGAAGCTTTCTTT. Protein sequence: CAWMYREAFF.

This chain connects TRBV6-5 to TRBJ1-2; 8 bases line up with TRBD1. Germline lookup yields CDR1 MNHEY and CDR2 SVGAGI. This CDR3 spans 15 amino acids. After removal of 6 bases from V and 3 bases from J, the junction contained 9 bases not matched to a gene. CDR3 residues: CASSKTGGSDYGYTF. The CDR3 DNA follows: TGTGCCAGCAGCAAAACAGGGGGGTCGGACTATGGCTACACCTTC.

V and J are TRBV9 and TRBJ1-6; possible D gene TRBD1, 5 bases. V lost 0 bases to trimming and J lost 3 bases, with 16 bases between them. Germline V gives CDR1 SGDLS, CDR2 YYNGEE. The CDR3 is 18 residues long. CDR3 DNA sequence: TGTGCCAGCAGCGTAGATCTAGGGGCCGCTAGCTATAATTCACCCCTCCACTTT. Its translation: CASSVDLGAASYNSPLHF.

The chain employs TRBV28 and TRBJ2-6; no firm D call. Germline V gene data show CDR1 as MDHEN and CDR2 as SYDVKM. The CDR3 sequence is 15 residues long. The germline V and J ends were trimmed by 3 bases and 0 bases, with 6 bases remaining between them. The CDR3 DNA follows: TGTGCCAGCAGTTTTAGGTACTCTGGGGCCAACGTCCTGACTTTC. Encoded protein: CASSFRYSGANVLTF.

The chain joins TRBV6-5 to TRBJ2-3, with D hard to call. The CDR3 runs to 15 residues. The germline V gene encodes CDR1 MNHEY and CDR2 SVGAGI. The V gene lost 1 base and the J gene lost 1 base, with 9 bases spanning the gap. The DNA of the CDR3 is TGTGCCAGCAGTTACTTAGATGGCGGCACAGATACGCAGTATTTT. Translated: CASSYLDGGTDTQYF.

V and J are TRBV13 and TRBJ2-4; D is perhaps TRBD1 or TRBD2 (5 bases each). Germline assignment: CDR1 PRHDT and CDR2 FYEKMQ (reference sequence). V dropped 6 bases and J dropped 8 bases, with 20 bases sitting between them. This CDR3 has 15 residues. The CDR3 DNA follows: TGTGCCAGCAGGCACCTAGGAGAGGGGTTGGACATTCAGTACTTC. Amino acids: CASRHLGEGLDIQYF.

V gene TRBV7-9 combines with J gene TRBJ1-3, with D unresolved. The V gene lost 1 base and the J gene lost 5 bases, with 9 bases spanning the gap. The CDR3 is 14 amino acids. CDR1 is SEHNR, CDR2 FQNEAQ, per germline (reference sequence). The CDR3 reads CASSLGAGRNTIYF. In nucleotides, the CDR3 is TGTGCCAGCAGCTTAGGGGCAGGAAGAAACACCATATATTTT.

The sample holds one count of this clone. The chain uses TRBV9 and TRBJ2-7; tentative D call: TRBD2 (5 bases). The CDR3 runs to 14 residues. In germline, CDR1 is SGDLS, CDR2 YYNGEE. The V end was cut by 1 base, the J end by 3 bases, with 11 bases between. The DNA of the CDR3 is TGTGCCAGCAGCGTAAGGTGGGAGAGCTACGAGCAGTACTTC. Its translation: CASSVRWESYEQYF.

The J gene is TRBJ1-3, the V gene TRBV5-1, with TRBD1 matching 10 bases. This CDR3 spans 17 amino acids. Germline trimming cut 3 bases from V and 7 bases from J; bases unmatched to any gene: 13. Per germline, CDR1 SGHRS and CDR2 YFSETQ. The CDR3 DNA is TGCGCCAGCAGCTCGGATGGACAGGGGGGTAATGGTAACACCATATATTTT. It yields the protein CASSSDGQGGNGNTIYF.

V is TRBV7-3 and J is TRBJ2-1; TRBD2 agrees at 11 bases. The CDR3 is 15 residues long. Germline CDR1 reads SGHTA; CDR2 reads FQGTGA. Trimming removed 5 bases from V and 6 bases from J; junction bases left unmatched: 6. CDR3 nucleotides: TGTGCCAGCAGCGTGACTAGCGGGGCTTTCAATGAGCAGTTCTTC. The encoded protein is CASSVTSGAFNEQFF.

This clone was picked up a small number of times. The gene calls are TRBV7-9 and TRBJ2-2; D gene ambiguous. The germline CDR1 and CDR2 sequences are SEHNR and FQNEAQ (reference sequence). V dropped 4 bases and J dropped 4 bases, with 1 base sitting between them. This CDR3 comprises 11 residues. In DNA, the CDR3 is TGTGCCAGCAGCTCCACCGGGGAGCTGTTTTTT. Translating it yields CASSSTGELFF.

This chain joins TRBV6-5 and TRBJ1-3; D is ambiguous. Germline-derived CDR1 and CDR2 are MNHEY and SVGAGI. The CDR3 length is 14 residues. With 2 bases removed from V and 2 bases from J, the gap between germline ends came to 7 bases. The CDR3 sequence is CASSYREAGNTIYF. The CDR3 DNA reads as TGTGCCAGCAGTTACAGGGAGGCTGGAAACACCATATATTTT.

This chain joins TRBV2 and TRBJ2-7, with 11 bases lining up with TRBD2. The CDR3 has 14 residues. Trimming cost V 7 bases and J 2 bases; bases outside gene matches: 4. The V gene's germline CDR1 is SNHLY and CDR2 FYNNEI. The CDR3 is CASKATSGTYEQYF. The DNA of the CDR3 is TGTGCCAGCAAGGCGACTAGCGGGACCTACGAGCAGTACTTC.

The V call is TRBV7-2, the J call TRBJ2-1, with 7 bases that match TRBD2. V shed 3 bases and J 6 bases; nucleotides not matched to a gene: 8. The CDR3 is made up of 15 amino acids. Germline values: CDR1 SGHTA, CDR2 FQGNSA. DNA for the CDR3: TGTGCCAGCAGCTTTGGCGGGGGACGAGGCAATGAGCAGTTCTTC. Translated: CASSFGGGRGNEQFF.

The chain carries TRBV18 and TRBJ2-5, with a tentative D call TRBD1 (6 bases). The V end was cut by 3 bases, the J end by 3 bases, with 14 bases between. The CDR3 length is 15 residues. Germline V gives CDR1 KGHSH, CDR2 LQKENI. The CDR3 sequence: CASSPNQGIEETQYF. The CDR3 nucleotides read TGTGCCAGCTCACCGAACCAGGGGATCGAAGAGACCCAGTACTTC.

The chain has TRBV4-1 and TRBJ1-1; 7 bases fit TRBD1. This CDR3 contains 14 residues. Germline-derived CDR1 and CDR2 are MGHRA and YSYEKL. After removal of 1 base from V and 11 bases from J, the junction contained 10 bases not matched to a gene. The CDR3 coding sequence is TGCGCCAGCAGCCAAGGAGACAGGGAGGGGGACGCTTTCTTT. It translates to CASSQGDREGDAFF.

This rearrangement joins TRBV5-6 to TRBJ2-5; 9 positions match TRBD1. Germline CDR1 SGHDT, CDR2 YYEEEE. The ends lost 2 bases at V and 5 bases at J; junction bases unmatched: 7. The CDR3 length is 15 residues. CDR3 DNA: TGTGCCAGCAGCTTAGAGACAGGGGGTGTTGAGACCCAGTACTTC. Protein: CASSLETGGVETQYF.

This sequence joins TRBV7-9 and TRBJ2-3; 14 bases are shared with TRBD2. This CDR3 is 16 amino acids long. Germline lookup yields CDR1 SEHNR and CDR2 FQNEAQ (reference sequence). V lost 7 bases and J lost 2; bases outside the gene matches: 5. The CDR3 is CASTGLAGGPTDTQYF. Here the CDR3 DNA reads TGTGCCAGCACCGGACTAGCGGGGGGCCCCACAGATACGCAGTATTTT.

The chain employs TRBV7-2 and TRBJ2-5, with 12 bases aligning to TRBD2. CDR1 and CDR2 (germline): SGHTA, FQGNSA. This CDR3 is 16 amino acids long. V lost 5 bases to trimming and J lost 4 bases; unmatched junction nucleotides: 8. The chain's CDR3 is CASSTLAGGRRETQYF. CDR3 DNA: TGTGCCAGCAGCACGCTAGCGGGGGGGCGGAGAGAGACCCAGTACTTC.

J is TRBJ1-2 and V is TRBV19, with D unresolved. The CDR3 covers 11 residues. The germline CDR1 and CDR2 sequences are LNHDA and SQIVND (reference sequence). Deletions cut 4 bases from V and 7 bases from J, with 7 bases between. CDR3 loop: CASSTSSGYTF. CDR3 in DNA: TGTGCCAGTAGTACTAGCTCTGGCTACACCTTC.

The chain employs TRBV2 and TRBJ1-1; no reliable D call. V lost 3 bases, J lost 1 base, and 9 bases lay in between. From germline, CDR1 is SNHLY and CDR2 FYNNEI. CDR3 length: 14 residues. CDR3 sequence (DNA): TGTGCCAGCAGTGATTTTCAGAGGAACACTGAAGCTTTCTTT. This translates into CASSDFQRNTEAFF. Based on the CDR3 plus reference TRBV2 and TRBJ1-1, the full variable domain is EPEVTQTPSHQVTQMGQEVILRCVPISNHLYFYWYRQILGQKVEFLVSFYNNEISEKSEIFDDQFSVERPDGSNFTLKIRSTKLEDSAMYFCASSDFQRNTEAFFGQGTRLTVV.